A selection of T cell receptor beta chains follows, all from one sample in a study of technical replicates of blood from a few donors. The method was immunoSEQ multiplex PCR; TCRdb's version includes in-frame clones alone and lacks a portion of them. This repertoire shows about 73,000 clones, approximately 90% found once; its top ten account for roughly 4.5%. Sequencing was carried out using PBMCs. All receptors come from a human donor in good health. Some clones in this sample may be carry-over from other donors' samples. The CDR3 runs from the conserved cysteine through the conserved F or W. D genes are given only for firm matches. Where a row states a size, it is once, few, many or the class of an expanded clone; other rows omit it.

>TRBJ2-1|NA|TRBD2|TRBV5-1
CASSLWSSGADNEQFF
TGCGCCAGCAGCTTGTGGTCCAGCGGGGCAGACAATGAGCAGTTCTTC
>TRBJ2-1|NA|NA|TRBV5-6
CASSFRTSRSTRSDNEQFF
TGTGCCAGCAGCTTTAGGACCTCTAGATCTACACGTAGCGACAATGAGCAGTTCTTC
>TRBJ1-1|NA|NA|TRBV5-1
CASSTPGNTEAFF
TGCGCCAGCAGCACCCCCGGGAACACTGAAGCTTTCTTT
>TRBJ1-2|NA|NA|TRBV13
CASTSRTEGGYTF
TGTGCCAGCACCTCCAGGACAGAAGGAGGCTACACCTTC
>TRBJ1-2|NA|NA|TRBV19
CASRTDTYGYTF
TGTGCCAGTAGGACAGACACCTATGGCTACACCTTC
>TRBJ2-1|NA|TRBD2|TRBV18
CASSYREDGEQFF
TGTGCCAGCTCATACCGGGAGGATGGTGAGCAGTTCTTC
>TRBJ1-3|NA|TRBD1|TRBV5-1
CASSLDGTGENTIYF
TGCGCCAGCAGCTTGGATGGGACAGGGGAAAACACCATATATTTT
>TRBJ2-1|NA|NA|TRBV6-5
CASTGSRDEQFF
TGTGCCAGCACTGGAAGCCGGGATGAGCAGTTCTTC
>TRBJ2-5|once|TRBD1|TRBV5-1
CASSPGQGGETQYF
TGCGCCAGCAGCCCTGGACAGGGGGGAGAGACCCAGTACTTC
>TRBJ2-3|NA|TRBD1|TRBV29-1
CSVELGGQGSDTQYF
TGCAGCGTTGAGTTGGGGGGACAGGGCTCAGATACGCAGTATTTT
>TRBJ1-1|NA|NA|TRBV19
CASTDPYTESLAAFF
TGTGCCAGTACCGATCCTTACACCGAATCCCTGGCCGCTTTCTTT
>TRBJ1-2|NA|NA|TRBV5-8
CASSSGGNANYGYTF
TGTGCCAGCAGCTCGGGGGGGAACGCTAACTATGGCTACACCTTC
>TRBJ2-1|NA|NA|TRBV25-1
CASSEESAYNEQFF
TGTGCCAGCAGTGAAGAATCGGCCTACAATGAGCAGTTCTTC
>TRBJ2-6|NA|NA|TRBV5-5
CASSPGAGGANVLTF
TGTGCCAGCAGCCCGGGAGCGGGTGGGGCCAACGTCCTGACTTTC
>TRBJ2-7|NA|NA|TRBV6-1
CASSAGDSYEQYF
TGTGCCAGCAGTGCAGGGGACTCCTACGAGCAGTACTTC
>TRBJ2-7|NA|TRBD2|TRBV4-3
CASSQDREGNAEQYF
TGCGCCAGCAGCCAAGATCGGGAGGGTAATGCCGAGCAGTACTTC
>TRBJ1-1|NA|NA|TRBV7-9
CASSLPGAGTEAFF
TGTGCCAGCAGCTTACCGGGCGCGGGCACTGAAGCTTTCTTT
>TRBJ1-2|NA|NA|TRBV2
CATQQPLYGYTF
TGTGCCACACAGCAGCCGCTCTATGGCTACACCTTC
>TRBJ2-7|once|TRBD2|TRBV5-6
CASSPRGSGTYEQYF
TGTGCCAGCAGCCCCCGGGGGAGCGGGACCTACGAGCAGTACTTC
>TRBJ1-1|NA|NA|TRBV14
CASSPSKSITEAFF
TGTGCCAGCAGCCCTAGTAAAAGCATCACTGAAGCTTTCTTT
>TRBJ1-4|NA|NA|TRBV7-3
CASSDSLNEKLFF
TGTGCCAGCAGTGACAGCCTTAATGAAAAACTGTTTTTT
>TRBJ2-1|NA|TRBD2|TRBV29-1
CSVEDLFLTSGSYNEQFF
TGCAGCGTTGAAGATCTTTTCTTGACTAGCGGGTCTTACAATGAGCAGTTCTTC
>TRBJ1-2|NA|TRBD1|TRBV29-1
CSVEEAGGAGYTF
TGCAGCGTTGAAGAAGCAGGGGGCGCAGGCTACACCTTC
>TRBJ1-1|few|TRBD1|TRBV14
CASSQDGQGAEAFF
TGTGCCAGCAGCCAGGATGGACAGGGCGCTGAAGCTTTCTTT
>TRBJ2-7|NA|NA|TRBV5-5
CASSIGTSSEQYF
TGTGCCAGCAGCATTGGGACTTCCTCCGAGCAGTACTTC
>TRBJ2-1|NA|TRBD2|TRBV6-1
CASRGAGRLYNEQFF
TGTGCCAGCAGAGGAGCGGGGAGACTCTACAATGAGCAGTTCTTC
>TRBJ2-4|NA|NA|TRBV15
CATSRDKGGAKNIQYF
TGTGCCACCAGCAGAGATAAAGGGGGAGCCAAAAACATTCAGTACTTC
>TRBJ1-6|NA|NA|TRBV9
CASSQDSYNSPLHF
TGTGCCAGCAGCCAGGACAGCTATAATTCACCCCTCCACTTT
>TRBJ2-7|NA|NA|TRBV27
CASSIRENPTQQYF
TGTGCCAGCAGTATTCGGGAAAACCCTACGCAGCAGTACTTC
>TRBJ2-3|once|TRBD2|TRBV19
CASSSSGRAGTDTQYF
TGTGCCAGTAGTTCTAGCGGGAGGGCGGGCACAGATACGCAGTATTTT
>TRBJ2-4|NA|NA|TRBV19
CASSLHVLEIKNIQYF
TGTGCCAGTAGTCTACATGTACTGGAGATCAAAAACATTCAGTACTTC
>TRBJ2-5|NA|TRBD1|TRBV19
CASSIVQGQETQYF
TGTGCCAGTAGTATCGTACAGGGGCAAGAGACCCAGTACTTC
>TRBJ2-7|NA|TRBD2|TRBV5-1
CASSLASTLGGEQYF
TGCGCCAGCAGCTTGGCATCAACCTTGGGGGGGGAGCAGTACTTC
>TRBJ2-3|NA|TRBD2|TRBV5-5
CASSLASGRADTQYF
TGTGCCAGCAGCTTGGCTAGCGGGAGAGCAGATACGCAGTATTTT
>TRBJ2-2|NA|TRBD1|TRBV5-1
CASSSGQGATGELFF
TGCGCCAGCAGTTCGGGACAGGGGGCAACCGGGGAGCTGTTTTTT
>TRBJ2-1|NA|NA|TRBV7-2
CASSLESGGNEQFF
TGTGCCAGCAGCTTAGAGAGCGGAGGGAATGAGCAGTTCTTC
>TRBJ2-5|NA|NA|TRBV7-8
CASSSWRQRQETQYF
TGTGCCAGCAGCTCTTGGCGGCAGAGACAAGAGACCCAGTACTTC
>TRBJ1-5|NA|TRBD1|TRBV27
CASKGQGSSQPQHF
TGTGCCAGCAAGGGACAGGGCTCATCTCAGCCCCAGCATTTT
>TRBJ1-2|NA|NA|TRBV7-8
CASSLAVGSGNYGYTF
TGTGCCAGCAGCTTAGCAGTCGGCTCGGGTAACTATGGCTACACCTTC
>TRBJ2-2|NA|NA|TRBV30
CAWNTGSSGELFF
TGTGCCTGGAATACAGGGTCGTCCGGGGAGCTGTTTTTT
>TRBJ2-1|NA|NA|TRBV5-4
CASSYSVNEQFF
TGTGCCAGCAGCTATAGCGTCAATGAGCAGTTCTTC
>TRBJ2-5|NA|TRBD2|TRBV5-6
CASSLRGGVFETQYF
TGTGCCAGCAGCCTCCGCGGGGGGGTTTTTGAGACCCAGTACTTC
>TRBJ2-7|NA|NA|TRBV5-1
CASSAAGGYVEQYF
TGCGCCAGCAGCGCCGCGGGCGGGTACGTCGAGCAGTACTTC
>TRBJ2-7|NA|NA|TRBV21-1
CASRLPRDSSYEQYF
TGTGCCAGCAGACTACCCCGGGACAGCTCCTACGAGCAGTACTTC
>TRBJ2-3|NA|TRBD2|TRBV2
CASSESGGARDTQYF
TGTGCCAGCAGTGAAAGCGGGGGGGCCAGGGATACGCAGTATTTT
>TRBJ2-5|NA|TRBD2|TRBV7-2
CASSPGGRAYRGLQETQYF
TGTGCCAGCAGCCCTGGCGGGAGGGCCTACCGCGGGCTCCAAGAGACCCAGTACTTC
>TRBJ2-1|NA|NA|TRBV5-1
CASSLGQGQGTNEQFF
TGCGCCAGCAGCCTTGGTCAGGGCCAGGGCACGAATGAGCAGTTCTTC
>TRBJ1-1|NA|NA|TRBV5-1
CASSRTTGPEAFF
TGCGCCAGCAGTAGAACGACAGGTCCAGAAGCTTTCTTT
>TRBJ1-1|NA|TRBD1|TRBV6-1
CASSIIRTGGTEAFF
TGTGCCAGCAGTATTATCCGGACAGGAGGCACTGAAGCTTTCTTT
>TRBJ1-2|once|NA|TRBV30
CALVPWGGSLGYTF
TGTGCCCTGGTTCCCTGGGGGGGTTCCCTCGGCTACACCTTC
>TRBJ1-5|NA|TRBD1|TRBV7-2
CASSLEGQGSNQPQHF
TGTGCCAGCAGCTTAGAGGGACAGGGGAGCAATCAGCCCCAGCATTTT
>TRBJ1-5|NA|TRBD1|TRBV7-2
CASSPDRGPNQPQHF
TGTGCCAGCAGCCCAGACAGGGGGCCCAATCAGCCCCAGCATTTT
>TRBJ2-5|NA|NA|TRBV18
CASSPVGIETQYF
TGTGCCAGCTCACCAGTCGGTATCGAGACCCAGTACTTC